This T cell receptor beta chain was observed in a study of blood T cell repertoires in COVID-19 (dated by TCRdb to the early 2020s). Regarding the study in general: The collaborator samples originated in the United States, Italy and Spain and spanned the acute and convalescent phases of COVID-19. The material from the prospective study consisted of cDNA or gDNA derived from T cells, B-cell-depleted T cells, or PBMCs. Deeply sampled blood TCRbeta repertoires from subjects exposed to, actively infected with, or recovered from COVID-19 were included in the dataset. The repertoires were released in a freely available public database meant as a resource for research on the immune response to SARS-CoV-2. Samples were obtained from the ongoing ImmuneRACE study (first 160 participants) and from 1,254 subjects provided by 6 global collaborators. Sample metadata almost always included a de-identified subject ID, COVID-19 status, age in years and sex. HLA class I and class II types, where available, came from metadata supplied by the sample provider rather than from assay-based typing.

For this clone: No cognate antigen has been identified for it. No much larger clonotype is one base removed from it; base qualities were not supplied.

In the prospective study, participants were roughly 18 to 100 years old, resided in 24 geographic areas of the United States, and were enrolled through a virtual design. To assign participants to cohorts, the prospective study relied on clinical history that participants themselves reported in a screening survey and a study questionnaire. A participant counted as exposed if, within 2 weeks of entering the study, that participant had been in contact with someone who had a PCR-confirmed or clinician-diagnosed COVID-19 case. In the prospective study, whole blood, serum and a nasopharyngeal or oropharyngeal swab were collected from each participant by mobile phlebotomists. Additional blood draws and questionnaires over an approximately 2-month period could optionally be provided by prospective study participants. Blood samples from the prospective study were shipped frozen or at room temperature prior to DNA extraction.

TCRbeta CDR3 regions were amplified from genomic DNA using the immunoSEQ Assay, a bias-controlled multiplex PCR. The authors' pipeline ran thus. Nucleated cell counts per sample were estimated from amplification of reference gene primers within the assay. To quantify the absolute abundance of each unique TCRbeta CDR3 rearrangement, sequence reads were collapsed and filtered. Productive Simpson clonality was computed per sample as the square root of Simpson's diversity index over productive rearrangements. The clones in this table, taken by TCRdb from immuneACCESS, are in-frame only. Not every clone is retained; where verified, under half of the shortfall comes from an unresolved V gene, and the cause of the rest is unknown. That table furnishes V, J and clone size, whereas the DNA furnished D and trimming. This sample comprises around 400,000 clones, nearly 90% of them detected only once. Less than 1.5% of the sample lies in the top ten.

The germline V gene specifies MNHEY as CDR1 and SVGAGI as CDR2. Cut back by 0 bases and 5 bases, the V and J ends lie 8 bases apart. The cysteine opens and the phenylalanine closes a CDR3 of 13 amino acids. The read is trimmed to its CDR3 DNA, 39 bases read in frame from base 1. Points the paper makes about the study in general: The quantity of clinical and demographic metadata differed by source and by participant and was supplied without curation.

Rearrangement joined TRBV6-5 to TRBJ2-7; the best D guess is TRBD1, with 5 bases matching. This TCR was recovered from a woman younger than 35 who had been exposed to COVID-19. The specimen sequenced was PBMCs or T cells enriched from blood (not recorded which). The CDR3 sequence is CASSYSGVHEQYF. The DNA is as follows: TGTGCCAGCAGTTACTCAGGGGTGCACGAGCAGTACTTC.